Included here is one T cell receptor beta chain sequence, with context. This sample is drawn from a study of blood T cell repertoires in COVID-19. Background on the study: Acute and convalescent COVID-19 specimens originated in the United States, Italy and Spain. The analysed material was cDNA or gDNA that came from T cells, B-cell-depleted T cells, or PBMCs.

The length of the CDR3 is 14 residues. V lost 2 bases and J lost 6; bases outside the gene matches: 2. Per germline, CDR1 ENHRY and CDR2 SYGVKD. Per the study methods: Reference gene primer amplification in the assay estimated nucleated cell counts. The assay was immunoSEQ multiplex PCR, and TCRdb's table has in-frame clones only and misses some. The DNA was the basis for D and trimming; V, J and clone size are from that table. The table records around 170,000 clones, about 88% of them present only once. The sample comprised peripheral blood. V gene TRBV10-3 combines with J gene TRBJ1-2; 11 bases match TRBD1. The receptor comes from a man in his sixties with acute or convalescent COVID-19. CDR3 bases: TGTGCCATCAGTGAGCCGGACAGGGGGCATGGCTACACCTTC. As protein: CAISEPDRGHGYTF.